The entry below gives a single T cell receptor (beta chain) sequence along with its context. The sample is drawn from a study of shared clonotypes between healthy human individuals. Study at large: Per donor, three plates held CD4 naive cells, three held CD4 memory, two held CD8 naive and one held CD8 memory.

The CDR3 covers 15 residues. V lost 7 bases and J lost 1; bases outside the gene matches: 9. Looked up from germline, CDR1 is MNHNS and CDR2 is SASEGT. Sequencing was performed with immunoSEQ multiplex PCR; in TCRdb, only in-frame clones are kept and a portion is missing. The table includes approximately 1.4 million clones, approximately 98% detected once. The source of this sequence is a man aged 30 to 39 in good health. The sequenced material came from naive CD4+ T cells sorted from blood. Subset meaning: CD45RA+ positively selected. The V gene is TRBV6-1, the J gene TRBJ1-1, with 7 bases matching TRBD1. DNA for the CDR3: TGTGCCAGCACGAACGTGCACAGGGGGAACACTGAAGCTTTCTTT. Its translation: CASTNVHRGNTEAFF.